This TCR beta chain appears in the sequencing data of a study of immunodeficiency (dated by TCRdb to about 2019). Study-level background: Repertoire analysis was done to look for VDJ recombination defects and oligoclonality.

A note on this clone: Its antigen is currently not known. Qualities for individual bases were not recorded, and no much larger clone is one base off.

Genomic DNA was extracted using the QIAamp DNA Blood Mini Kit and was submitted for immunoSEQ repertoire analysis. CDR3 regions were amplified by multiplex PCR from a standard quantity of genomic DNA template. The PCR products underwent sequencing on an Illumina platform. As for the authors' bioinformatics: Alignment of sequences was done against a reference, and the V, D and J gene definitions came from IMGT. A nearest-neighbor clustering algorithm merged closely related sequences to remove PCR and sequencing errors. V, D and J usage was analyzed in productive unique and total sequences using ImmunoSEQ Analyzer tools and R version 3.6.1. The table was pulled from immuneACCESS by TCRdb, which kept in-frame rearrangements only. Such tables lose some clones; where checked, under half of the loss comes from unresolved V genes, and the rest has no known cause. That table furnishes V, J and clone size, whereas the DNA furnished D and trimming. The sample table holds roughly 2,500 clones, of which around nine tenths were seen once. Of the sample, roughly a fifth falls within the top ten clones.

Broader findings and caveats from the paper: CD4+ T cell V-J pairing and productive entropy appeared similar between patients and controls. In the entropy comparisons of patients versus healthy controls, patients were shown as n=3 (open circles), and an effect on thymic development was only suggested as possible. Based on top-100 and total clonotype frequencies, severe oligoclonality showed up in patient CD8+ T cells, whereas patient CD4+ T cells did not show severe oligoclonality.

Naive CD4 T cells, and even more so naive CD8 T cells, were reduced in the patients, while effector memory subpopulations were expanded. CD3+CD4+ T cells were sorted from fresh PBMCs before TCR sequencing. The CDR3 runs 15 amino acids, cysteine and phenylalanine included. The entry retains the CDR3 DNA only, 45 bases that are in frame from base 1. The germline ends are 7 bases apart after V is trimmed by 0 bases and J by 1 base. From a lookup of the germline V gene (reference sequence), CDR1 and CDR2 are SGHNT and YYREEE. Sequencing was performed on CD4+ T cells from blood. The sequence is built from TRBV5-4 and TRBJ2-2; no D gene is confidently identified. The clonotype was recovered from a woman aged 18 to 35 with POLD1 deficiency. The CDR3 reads CASSLGIKNTGELFF. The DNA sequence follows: TGTGCCAGCAGCTTGGGGATCAAGAACACCGGGGAGCTGTTTTTT. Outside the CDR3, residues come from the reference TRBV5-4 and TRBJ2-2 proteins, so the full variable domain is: ETGVTQSPTHLIKTRGQQVTLRCSSQSGHNTVSWYQQALGQGPQFIFQYYREEENGRGNFPPRFSGLQFPNYSSELNVNALELDDSALYLCASSLGIKNTGELFFGEGSRLTVL.